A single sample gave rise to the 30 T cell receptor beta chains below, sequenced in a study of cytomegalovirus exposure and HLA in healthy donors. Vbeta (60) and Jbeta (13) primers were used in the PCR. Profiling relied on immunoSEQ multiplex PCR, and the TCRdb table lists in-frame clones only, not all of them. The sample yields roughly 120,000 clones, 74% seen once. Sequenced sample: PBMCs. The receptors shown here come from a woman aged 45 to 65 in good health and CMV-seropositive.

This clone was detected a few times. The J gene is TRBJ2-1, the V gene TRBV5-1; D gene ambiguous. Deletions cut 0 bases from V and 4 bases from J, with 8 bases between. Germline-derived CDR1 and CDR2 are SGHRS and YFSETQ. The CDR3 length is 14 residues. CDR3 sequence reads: CASSLEAEYNEQFF. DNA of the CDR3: TGCGCCAGCAGCTTGGAGGCGGAGTACAATGAGCAGTTCTTC. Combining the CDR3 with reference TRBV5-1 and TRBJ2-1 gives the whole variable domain KAGVTQTPRYLIKTRGQQVTLSCSPISGHRSVSWYQQTPGQGLQFLFEYFSETQRNKGNFPGRFSGRQFSNSRSEMNVSTLELGDSALYLCASSLEAEYNEQFFGPGTRLTVL.

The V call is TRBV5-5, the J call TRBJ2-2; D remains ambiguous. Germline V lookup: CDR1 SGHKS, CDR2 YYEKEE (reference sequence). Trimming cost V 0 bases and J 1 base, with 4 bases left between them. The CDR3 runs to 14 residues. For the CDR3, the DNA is TGTGCCAGCAGCTTGGTACAGAACACCGGGGAGCTGTTTTTT. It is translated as CASSLVQNTGELFF.

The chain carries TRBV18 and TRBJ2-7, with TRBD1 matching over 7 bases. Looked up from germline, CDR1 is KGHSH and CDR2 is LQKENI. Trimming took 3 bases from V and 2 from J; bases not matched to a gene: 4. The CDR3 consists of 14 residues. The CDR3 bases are TGTGCCAGCTCACCGGCGCAGGGGGCCTACGAGCAGTACTTC. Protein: CASSPAQGAYEQYF.

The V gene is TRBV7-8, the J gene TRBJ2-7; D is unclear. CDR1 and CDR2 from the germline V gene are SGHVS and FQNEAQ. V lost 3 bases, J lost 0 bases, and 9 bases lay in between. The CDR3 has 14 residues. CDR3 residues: CASSFTGPSYEQYF. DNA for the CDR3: TGTGCCAGCAGCTTTACGGGTCCCTCCTACGAGCAGTACTTC.

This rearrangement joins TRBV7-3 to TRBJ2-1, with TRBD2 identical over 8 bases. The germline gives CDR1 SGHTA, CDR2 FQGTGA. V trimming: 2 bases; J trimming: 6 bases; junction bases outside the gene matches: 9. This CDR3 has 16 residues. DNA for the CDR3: TGTGCCAGCAGCTTAGAGTCCGGACTAGCTAGCAATGAGCAGTTCTTC. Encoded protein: CASSLESGLASNEQFF.

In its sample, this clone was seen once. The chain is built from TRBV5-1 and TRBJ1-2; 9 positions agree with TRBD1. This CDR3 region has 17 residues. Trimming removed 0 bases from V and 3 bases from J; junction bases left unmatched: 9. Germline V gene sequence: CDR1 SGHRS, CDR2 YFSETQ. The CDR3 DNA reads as TGCGCCAGCAGCTTGGGTTTCGTGGGACAGGGCGACTATGGCTACACCTTC. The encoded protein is CASSLGFVGQGDYGYTF.

CDR3 residues: CASSLSPAGGGGNTIYF. CDR3 sequence (DNA): TGTGCCAGCAGTTTAAGTCCGGCAGGAGGCGGTGGAAACACCATATATTTT. The rearrangement joins TRBV28 to TRBJ1-3; D uncertain. Trimming cost V 2 bases and J 3 bases, with 17 bases left between them. The CDR3 consists of 17 residues. CDR1 is MDHEN, CDR2 SYDVKM, per germline.

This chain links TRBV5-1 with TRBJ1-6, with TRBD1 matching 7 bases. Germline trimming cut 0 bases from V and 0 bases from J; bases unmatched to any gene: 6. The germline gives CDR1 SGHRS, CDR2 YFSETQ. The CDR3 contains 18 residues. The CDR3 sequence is CASSLEPGGRSYNSPLHF. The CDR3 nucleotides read TGCGCCAGCAGCTTGGAGCCAGGGGGACGCTCCTATAATTCACCCCTCCACTTT. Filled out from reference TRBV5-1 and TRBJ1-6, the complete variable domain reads KAGVTQTPRYLIKTRGQQVTLSCSPISGHRSVSWYQQTPGQGLQFLFEYFSETQRNKGNFPGRFSGRQFSNSRSEMNVSTLELGDSALYLCASSLEPGGRSYNSPLHFGNGTRLTVT.

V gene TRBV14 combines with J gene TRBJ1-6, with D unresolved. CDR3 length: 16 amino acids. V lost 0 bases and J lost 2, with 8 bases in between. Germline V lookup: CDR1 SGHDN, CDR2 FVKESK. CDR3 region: CASSQDHAAYNSPLHF. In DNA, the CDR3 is TGTGCCAGCAGCCAAGATCACGCGGCCTATAATTCACCCCTCCACTTT.

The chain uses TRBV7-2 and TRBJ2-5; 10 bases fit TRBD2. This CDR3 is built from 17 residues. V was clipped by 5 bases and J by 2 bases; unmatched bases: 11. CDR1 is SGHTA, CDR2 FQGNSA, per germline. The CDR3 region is CASSPPGKRGGQETQYF. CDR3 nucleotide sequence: TGTGCCAGCAGCCCCCCGGGGAAGCGGGGGGGACAAGAGACCCAGTACTTC.

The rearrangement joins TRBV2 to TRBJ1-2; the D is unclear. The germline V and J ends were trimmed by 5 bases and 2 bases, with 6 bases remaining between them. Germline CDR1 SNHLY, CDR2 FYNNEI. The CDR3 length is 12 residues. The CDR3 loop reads CASSRQNYGYTF. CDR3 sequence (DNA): TGTGCCAGCAGTAGACAAAACTATGGCTACACCTTC.

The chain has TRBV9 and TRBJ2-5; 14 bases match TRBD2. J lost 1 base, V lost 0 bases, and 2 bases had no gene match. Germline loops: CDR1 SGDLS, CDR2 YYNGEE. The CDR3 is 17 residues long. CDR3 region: CASSVGGTSGGQETQYF. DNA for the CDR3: TGTGCCAGCAGCGTAGGTGGGACTAGCGGGGGCCAAGAGACCCAGTACTTC.

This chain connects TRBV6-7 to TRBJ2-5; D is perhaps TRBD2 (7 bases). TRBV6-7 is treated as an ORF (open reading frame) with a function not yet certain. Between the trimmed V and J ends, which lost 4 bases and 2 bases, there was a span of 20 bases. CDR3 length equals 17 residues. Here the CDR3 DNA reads TGTGCCAGCAGTTTGAGAGTAAACAGGGAGGGGCAAGAGACCCAGTACTTC. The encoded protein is CASSLRVNREGQETQYF.

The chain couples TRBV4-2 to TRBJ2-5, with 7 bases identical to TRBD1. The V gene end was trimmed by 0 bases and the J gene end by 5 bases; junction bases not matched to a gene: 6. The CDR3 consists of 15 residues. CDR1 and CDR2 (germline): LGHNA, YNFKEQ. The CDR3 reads CASSQERDRAETQYF. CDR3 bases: TGTGCCAGCAGCCAAGAACGAGACAGGGCCGAGACCCAGTACTTC.

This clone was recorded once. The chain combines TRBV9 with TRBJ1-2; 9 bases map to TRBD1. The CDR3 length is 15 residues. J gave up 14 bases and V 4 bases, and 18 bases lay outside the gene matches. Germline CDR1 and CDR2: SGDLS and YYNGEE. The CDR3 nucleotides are TGTGCCAGCAGCTCACGACAGGGGGGGGCTATTCCTACAACCTTC. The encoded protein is CASSSRQGGAIPTTF.

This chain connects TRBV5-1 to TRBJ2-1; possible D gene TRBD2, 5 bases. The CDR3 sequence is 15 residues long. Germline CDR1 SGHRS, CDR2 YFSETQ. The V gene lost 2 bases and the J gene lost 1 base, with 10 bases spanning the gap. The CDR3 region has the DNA TGCGCCAGCAGCTTTGGGGAGCAATCCTACAATGAGCAGTTCTTC. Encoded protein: CASSFGEQSYNEQFF.

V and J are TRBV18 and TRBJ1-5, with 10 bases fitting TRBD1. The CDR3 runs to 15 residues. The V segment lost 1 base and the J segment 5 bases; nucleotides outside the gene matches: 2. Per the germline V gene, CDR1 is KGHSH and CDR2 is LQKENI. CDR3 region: CASSPRDRGDQPQHF. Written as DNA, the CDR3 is TGTGCCAGCTCACCACGGGACAGGGGCGATCAGCCCCAGCATTTT. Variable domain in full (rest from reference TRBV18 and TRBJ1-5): NAGVMQNPRHLVRRRGQEARLRCSPMKGHSHVYWYRQLPEEGLKFMVYLQKENIIDESGMPKERFSAEFPKEGPSILRIQQVVRGDSAAYFCASSPRDRGDQPQHFGDGTRLSIL.

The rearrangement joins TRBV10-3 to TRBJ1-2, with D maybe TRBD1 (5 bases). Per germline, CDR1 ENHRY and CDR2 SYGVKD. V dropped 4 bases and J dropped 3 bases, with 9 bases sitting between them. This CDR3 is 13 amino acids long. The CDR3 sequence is CAISGPTDYGYTF. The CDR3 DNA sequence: TGTGCCATCAGTGGCCCGACAGACTATGGCTACACCTTC.

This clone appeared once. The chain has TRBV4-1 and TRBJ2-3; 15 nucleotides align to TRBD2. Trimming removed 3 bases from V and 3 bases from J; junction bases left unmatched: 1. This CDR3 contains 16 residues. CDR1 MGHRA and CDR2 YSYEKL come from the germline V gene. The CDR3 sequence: CASSHGTSGGTDTQYF. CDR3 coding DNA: TGCGCCAGCAGCCATGGGACTAGCGGGGGGACAGATACGCAGTATTTT.

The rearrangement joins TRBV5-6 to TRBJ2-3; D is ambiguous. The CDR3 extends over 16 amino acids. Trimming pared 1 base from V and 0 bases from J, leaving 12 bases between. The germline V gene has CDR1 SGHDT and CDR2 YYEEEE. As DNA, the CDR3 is TGTGCCAGCAGCTTGTCAGGATCAGCTAGCACAGATACGCAGTATTTT. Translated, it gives CASSLSGSASTDTQYF.

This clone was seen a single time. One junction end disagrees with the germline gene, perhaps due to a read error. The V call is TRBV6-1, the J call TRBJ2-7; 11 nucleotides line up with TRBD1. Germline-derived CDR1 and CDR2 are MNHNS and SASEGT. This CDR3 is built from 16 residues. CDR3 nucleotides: TGTGCCAGCAGTGTGACCGGGACAGGGGGGGCCTACGGGCAGTACTTC. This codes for CASSVTGTGGAYGQYF.

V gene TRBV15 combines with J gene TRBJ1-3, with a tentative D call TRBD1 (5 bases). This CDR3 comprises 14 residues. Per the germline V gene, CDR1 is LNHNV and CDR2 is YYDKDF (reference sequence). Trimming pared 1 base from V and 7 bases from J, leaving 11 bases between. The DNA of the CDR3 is TGTGCCACCAGCAGAGGGGGCCAAGGGAACACCATATATTTT. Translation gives CATSRGGQGNTIYF.

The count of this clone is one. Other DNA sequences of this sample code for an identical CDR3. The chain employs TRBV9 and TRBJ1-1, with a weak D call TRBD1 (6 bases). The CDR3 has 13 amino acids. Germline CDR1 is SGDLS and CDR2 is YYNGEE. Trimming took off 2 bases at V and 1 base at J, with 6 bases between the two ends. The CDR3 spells CASSVTGNTEAFF. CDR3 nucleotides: TGTGCCAGCAGCGTGACAGGGAACACTGAAGCTTTCTTT.

In nucleotides, the CDR3 is TGTGCCAGCAGTCGGGGGGGCAGGGGGGACAATGAGCAGTTCTTC. The encoded protein is CASSRGGRGDNEQFF. The chain is built from TRBV7-6 and TRBJ2-1; TRBD2 is a possible D gene (8 bases). V lost 6 bases and J lost 5, with 17 bases in between. The germline V gene has CDR1 SGHVS and CDR2 FNYEAQ. The CDR3 covers 15 residues.

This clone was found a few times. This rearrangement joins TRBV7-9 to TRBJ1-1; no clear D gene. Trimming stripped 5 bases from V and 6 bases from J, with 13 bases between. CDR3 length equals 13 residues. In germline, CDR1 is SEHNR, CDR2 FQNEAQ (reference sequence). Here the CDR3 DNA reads TGTGCCAGCAGCCATAGCAAAGACCCTGAAGCTTTCTTT. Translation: CASSHSKDPEAFF. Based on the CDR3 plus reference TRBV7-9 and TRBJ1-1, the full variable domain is DTGVSQNPRHKITKRGQNVTFRCDPISEHNRLYWYRQTLGQGPEFLTYFQNEAQLEKSRLLSDRFSAERPKGSFSTLEIQRTEQGDSAMYLCASSHSKDPEAFFGQGTRLTVV.

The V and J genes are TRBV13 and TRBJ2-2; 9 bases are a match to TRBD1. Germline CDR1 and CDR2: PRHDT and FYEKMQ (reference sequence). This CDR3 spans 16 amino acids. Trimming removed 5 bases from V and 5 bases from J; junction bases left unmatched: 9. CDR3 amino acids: CASSIAGTGRTGELFF. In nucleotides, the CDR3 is TGTGCCAGCAGCATCGCCGGGACAGGGAGGACCGGGGAGCTGTTTTTT.

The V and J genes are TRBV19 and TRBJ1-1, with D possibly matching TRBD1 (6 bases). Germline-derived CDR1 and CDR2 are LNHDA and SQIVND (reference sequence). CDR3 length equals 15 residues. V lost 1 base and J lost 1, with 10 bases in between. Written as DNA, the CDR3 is TGTGCCAGTAGTATAGCGGCAGGGGAGAACACTGAAGCTTTCTTT. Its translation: CASSIAAGENTEAFF.

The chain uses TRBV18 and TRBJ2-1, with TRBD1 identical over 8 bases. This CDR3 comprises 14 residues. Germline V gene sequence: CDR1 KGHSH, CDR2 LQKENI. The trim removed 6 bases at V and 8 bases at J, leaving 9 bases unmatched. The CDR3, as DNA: TGTGCCAGCTCGCGCGGACAGGGAGTAGATGAGCAGTTCTTC. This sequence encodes CASSRGQGVDEQFF.

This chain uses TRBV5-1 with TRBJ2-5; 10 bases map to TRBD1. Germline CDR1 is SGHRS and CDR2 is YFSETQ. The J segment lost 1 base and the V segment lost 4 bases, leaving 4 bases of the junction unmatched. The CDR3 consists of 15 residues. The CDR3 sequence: CASSEGQGPQETQYF. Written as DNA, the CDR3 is TGCGCCAGCAGCGAGGGACAGGGGCCCCAAGAGACCCAGTACTTC.

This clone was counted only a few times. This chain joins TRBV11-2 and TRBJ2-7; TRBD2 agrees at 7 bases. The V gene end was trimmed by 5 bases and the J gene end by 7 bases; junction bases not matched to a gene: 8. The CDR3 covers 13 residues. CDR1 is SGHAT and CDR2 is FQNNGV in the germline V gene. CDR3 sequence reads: CASSPTRGWEQYF. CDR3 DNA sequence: TGTGCCAGCAGCCCAACGCGGGGGTGGGAGCAGTACTTC.